This T cell receptor beta chain is drawn from a study of Ad26.COV2.S vaccination and SARS-CoV-2 variants. Overall study findings and caveats: Spike-specific TCR breadth in vaccine recipients exceeded that seen in placebo recipients.

Repertoires were generated with immunoSEQ multiplex PCR, while TCRdb's copy carries only in-frame clones and drops some. This sample has a few hundred thousand clones, with approximately 90% found just once. Described treatment: some 20 received Ad26.COV2.S at low or high dose, single or two shots; about 5 received placebo; per-sample allocation not given. On day 63 after the first injection, vaccine and placebo recipients gave samples. The CDR3 loop spans 16 amino acids. Trimming took off 4 bases at V and 1 base at J, with 16 bases between the two ends. Germline CDR1 and CDR2: SGHAT and FQNNGV. Details on this clone: Its target is not known.

The TCR originated in a person aged 18-65 years who received the Ad26.COV2.S COVID-19 vaccine or a placebo. The chain has TRBV11-2 and TRBJ1-1; TRBD1 is a possible D gene (5 bases). Material: peripheral blood, obtained in a trial of Ad26.COV2.S vaccine versus placebo. Here the CDR3 DNA reads TGTGCCAGCAGCTACTTTACGGGGGACCCGAACACTGAAGCTTTCTTT. Translated, it gives CASSYFTGDPNTEAFF.